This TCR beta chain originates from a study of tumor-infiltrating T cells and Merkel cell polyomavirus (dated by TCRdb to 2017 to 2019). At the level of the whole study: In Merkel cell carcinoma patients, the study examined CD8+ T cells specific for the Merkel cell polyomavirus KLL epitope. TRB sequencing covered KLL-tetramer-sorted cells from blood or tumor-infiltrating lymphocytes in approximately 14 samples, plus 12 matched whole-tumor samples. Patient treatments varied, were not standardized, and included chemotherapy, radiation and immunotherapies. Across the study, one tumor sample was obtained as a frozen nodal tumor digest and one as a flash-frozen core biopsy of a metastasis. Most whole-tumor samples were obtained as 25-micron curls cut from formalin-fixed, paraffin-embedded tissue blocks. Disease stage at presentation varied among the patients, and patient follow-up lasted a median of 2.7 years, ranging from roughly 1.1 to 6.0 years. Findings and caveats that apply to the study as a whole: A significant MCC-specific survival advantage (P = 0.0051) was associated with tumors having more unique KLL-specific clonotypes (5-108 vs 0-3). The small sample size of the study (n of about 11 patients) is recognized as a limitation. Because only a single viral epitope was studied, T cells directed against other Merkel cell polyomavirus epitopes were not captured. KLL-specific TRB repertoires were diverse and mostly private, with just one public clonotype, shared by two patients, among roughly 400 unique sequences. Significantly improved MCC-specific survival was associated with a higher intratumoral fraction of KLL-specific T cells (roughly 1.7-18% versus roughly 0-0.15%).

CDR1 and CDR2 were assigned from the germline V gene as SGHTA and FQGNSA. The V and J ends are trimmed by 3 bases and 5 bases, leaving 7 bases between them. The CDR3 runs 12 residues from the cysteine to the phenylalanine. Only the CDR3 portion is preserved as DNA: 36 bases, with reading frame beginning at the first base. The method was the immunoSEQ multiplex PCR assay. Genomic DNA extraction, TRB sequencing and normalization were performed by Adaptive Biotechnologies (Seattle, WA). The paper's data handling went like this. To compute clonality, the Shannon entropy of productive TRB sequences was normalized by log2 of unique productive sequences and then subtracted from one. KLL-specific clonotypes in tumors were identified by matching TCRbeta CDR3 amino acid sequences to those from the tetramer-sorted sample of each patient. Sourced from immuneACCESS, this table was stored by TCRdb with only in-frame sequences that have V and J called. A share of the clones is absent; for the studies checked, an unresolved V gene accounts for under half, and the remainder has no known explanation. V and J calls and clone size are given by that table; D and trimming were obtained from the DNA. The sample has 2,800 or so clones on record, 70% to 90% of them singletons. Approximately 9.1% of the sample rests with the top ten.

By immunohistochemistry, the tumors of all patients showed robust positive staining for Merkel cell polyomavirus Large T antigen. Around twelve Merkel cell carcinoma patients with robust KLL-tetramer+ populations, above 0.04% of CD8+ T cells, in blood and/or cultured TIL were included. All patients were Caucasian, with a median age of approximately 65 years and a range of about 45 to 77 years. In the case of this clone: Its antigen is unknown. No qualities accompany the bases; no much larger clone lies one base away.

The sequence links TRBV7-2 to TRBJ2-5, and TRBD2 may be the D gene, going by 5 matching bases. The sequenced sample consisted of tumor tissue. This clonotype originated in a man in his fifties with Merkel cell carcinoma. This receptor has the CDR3 CASSFSVETQYF. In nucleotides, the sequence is TGTGCCAGCAGCTTTAGCGTTGAGACCCAGTACTTC. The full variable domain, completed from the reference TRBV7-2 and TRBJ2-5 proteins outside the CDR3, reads GAGVSQSPSNKVTEKGKDVELRCDPISGHTALYWYRQSLGQGLEFLIYFQGNSAPDKSGLPSDRFSAERTGGSVSTLTIQRTQQEDSAVYLCASSFSVETQYFGPGTRLLVL.